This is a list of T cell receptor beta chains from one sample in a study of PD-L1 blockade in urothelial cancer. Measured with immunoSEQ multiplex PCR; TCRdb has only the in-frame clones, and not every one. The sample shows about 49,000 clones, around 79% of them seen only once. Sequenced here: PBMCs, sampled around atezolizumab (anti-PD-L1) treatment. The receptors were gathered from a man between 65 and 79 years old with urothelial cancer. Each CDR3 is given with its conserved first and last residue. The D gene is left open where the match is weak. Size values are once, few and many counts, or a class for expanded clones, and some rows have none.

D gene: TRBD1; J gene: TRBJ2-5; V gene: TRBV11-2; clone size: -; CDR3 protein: CASSYTTGGGETQYF; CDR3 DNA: TGTGCCAGCAGCTACACGACAGGGGGCGGTGAGACCCAGTACTTC
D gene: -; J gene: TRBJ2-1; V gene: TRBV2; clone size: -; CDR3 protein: CASSGGSTSYNEQFF; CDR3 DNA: TGTGCCAGCAGTGGCGGATCCACCTCCTACAATGAGCAGTTCTTC
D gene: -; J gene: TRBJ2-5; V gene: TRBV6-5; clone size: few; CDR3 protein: CASNLQKDIQETQYF; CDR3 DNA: TGTGCCAGCAACCTACAAAAGGACATCCAAGAGACCCAGTACTTC
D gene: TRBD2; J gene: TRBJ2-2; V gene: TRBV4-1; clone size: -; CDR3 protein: CASSQDPGTSAYTGELFF; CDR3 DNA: TGCGCCAGCAGCCAAGATCCCGGGACTAGCGCCTACACCGGGGAGCTGTTTTTT
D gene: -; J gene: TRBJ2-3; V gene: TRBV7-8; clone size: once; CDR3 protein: CASSSEGRDTQYF; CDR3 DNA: TGTGCCAGCAGCTCTGAGGGCCGGGATACGCAGTATTTT
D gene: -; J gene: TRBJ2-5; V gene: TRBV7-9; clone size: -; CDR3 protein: CASSPLARGETQYF; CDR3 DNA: TGTGCCAGCAGCCCCCTCGCCAGGGGAGAGACCCAGTACTTC
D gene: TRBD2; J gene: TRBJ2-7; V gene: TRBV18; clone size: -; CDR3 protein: CASSPSSVAGRFYEQYF; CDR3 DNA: TGTGCCAGCTCACCGAGCAGTGTAGCGGGACGGTTCTACGAGCAGTACTTC
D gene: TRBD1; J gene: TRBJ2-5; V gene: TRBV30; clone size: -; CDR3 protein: CAWSQTSPGQGNF; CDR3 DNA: TGTGCCTGGAGTCAAACTTCACCGGGACAGGGTAACTTC
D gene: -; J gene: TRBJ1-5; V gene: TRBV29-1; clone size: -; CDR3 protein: CSVGSGVNQPQHF; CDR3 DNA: TGCAGCGTTGGATCAGGGGTCAATCAGCCCCAGCATTTT
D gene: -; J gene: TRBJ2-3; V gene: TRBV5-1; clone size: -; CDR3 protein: CASSLDAPGKDTQYF; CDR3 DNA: TGCGCCAGCAGCTTGGACGCCCCAGGGAAAGATACGCAGTATTTT
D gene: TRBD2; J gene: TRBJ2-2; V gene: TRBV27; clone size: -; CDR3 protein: CASSSPGLETTGELFF; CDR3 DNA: TGTGCCAGCAGTTCCCCGGGACTAGAAACCACCGGGGAGCTGTTTTTT
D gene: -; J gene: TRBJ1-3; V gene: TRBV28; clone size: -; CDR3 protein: CASGGARGNTIYF; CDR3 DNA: TGTGCCAGCGGCGGGGCGAGGGGAAACACCATATATTTT
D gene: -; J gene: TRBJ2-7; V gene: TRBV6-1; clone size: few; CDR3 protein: CASTTPAGPHYEQYF; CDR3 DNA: TGTGCCAGCACCACTCCAGCAGGGCCGCACTACGAGCAGTACTTC
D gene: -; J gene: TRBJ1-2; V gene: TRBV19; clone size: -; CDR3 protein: CASSKPDSRYGYTF; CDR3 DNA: TGTGCCAGTAGTAAGCCGGACAGTCGCTATGGCTACACCTTC
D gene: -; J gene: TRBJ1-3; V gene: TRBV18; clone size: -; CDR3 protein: CASSPPGTSGNTIYF; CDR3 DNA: TGTGCCAGCTCACCACCCGGGACTAGTGGAAACACCATATATTTT
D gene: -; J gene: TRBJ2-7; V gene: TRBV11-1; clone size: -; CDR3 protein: CASSLKSARQRGQYF; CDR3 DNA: TGTGCCAGCAGCCTCAAGTCGGCTCGCCAACGGGGGCAGTACTTC
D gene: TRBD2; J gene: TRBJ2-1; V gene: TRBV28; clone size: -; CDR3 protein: CASSFPSGDNEQFF; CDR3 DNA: TGTGCCAGCAGTTTCCCTAGCGGGGACAATGAGCAGTTCTTC
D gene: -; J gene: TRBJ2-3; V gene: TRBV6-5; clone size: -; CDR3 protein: CASSYSRTPGDTQYF; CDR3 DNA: TGTGCCAGCAGTTACTCGAGGACTCCCGGAGATACGCAGTATTTT
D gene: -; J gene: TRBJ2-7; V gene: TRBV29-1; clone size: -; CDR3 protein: CSVQSQGYEQYF; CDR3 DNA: TGCAGCGTGCAATCGCAGGGCTACGAGCAGTACTTC
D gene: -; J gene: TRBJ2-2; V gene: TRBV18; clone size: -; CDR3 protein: CASSPPLGSTGELFF; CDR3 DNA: TGTGCCAGCTCACCACCTCTTGGGAGCACCGGGGAGCTGTTTTTT
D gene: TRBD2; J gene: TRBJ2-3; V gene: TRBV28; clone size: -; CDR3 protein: CASSSRLTSGSSDTQYF; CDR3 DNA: TGTGCCAGCAGTTCCCGTTTGACTAGCGGGAGCTCAGATACGCAGTATTTT
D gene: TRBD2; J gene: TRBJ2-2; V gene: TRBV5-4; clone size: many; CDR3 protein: CASSLAPGGNTGELFF; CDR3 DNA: TGTGCCAGCAGCTTGGCTCCGGGAGGGAACACCGGGGAGCTGTTTTTT
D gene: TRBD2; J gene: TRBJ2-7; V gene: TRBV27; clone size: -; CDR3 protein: CASSFGGGSYEQYF; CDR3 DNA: TGTGCCAGCAGTTTCGGCGGGGGCTCCTACGAGCAGTACTTC
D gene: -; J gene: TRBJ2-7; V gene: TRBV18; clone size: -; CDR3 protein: CASSPLASDYEQYF; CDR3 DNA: TGTGCCAGCTCACCACTAGCTTCCGACTACGAGCAGTACTTC
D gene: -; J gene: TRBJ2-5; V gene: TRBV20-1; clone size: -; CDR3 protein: CSAGHETQYF; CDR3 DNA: TGCAGTGCAGGACATGAGACCCAGTACTTC
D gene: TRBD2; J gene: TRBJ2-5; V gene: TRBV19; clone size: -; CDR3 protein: CATRHGELAGMRTQYF; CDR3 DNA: TGTGCCACCCGTCATGGGGAACTAGCGGGAATGCGGACCCAGTACTTC
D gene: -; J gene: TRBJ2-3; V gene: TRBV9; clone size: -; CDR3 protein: CASSVDYITDTQYF; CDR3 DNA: TGTGCCAGCAGCGTAGACTATATCACAGATACGCAGTATTTT
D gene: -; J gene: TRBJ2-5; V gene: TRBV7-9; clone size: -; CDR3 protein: CASSQEGGSGETQYF; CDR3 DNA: TGTGCCAGCAGTCAAGAGGGAGGTTCTGGGGAGACCCAGTACTTC
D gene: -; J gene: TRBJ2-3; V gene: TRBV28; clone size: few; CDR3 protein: CASSVSRPGDTQYF; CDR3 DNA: TGTGCCAGCAGCGTCTCAAGGCCGGGGGATACGCAGTATTTT
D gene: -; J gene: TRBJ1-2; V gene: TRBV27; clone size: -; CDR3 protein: CASSRDILGGYTF; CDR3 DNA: TGTGCCAGCAGTCGGGACATTTTAGGTGGCTACACCTTC
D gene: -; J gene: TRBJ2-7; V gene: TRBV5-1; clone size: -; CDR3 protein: CASSSTQGTDEQYF; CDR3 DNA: TGCGCCAGCAGCTCCACACAGGGTACCGACGAGCAGTACTTC
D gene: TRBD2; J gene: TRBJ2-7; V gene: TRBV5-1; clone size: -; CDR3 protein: CASSPQAGWEQYF; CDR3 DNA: TGCGCCAGCAGCCCCCAAGCGGGATGGGAGCAGTACTTC
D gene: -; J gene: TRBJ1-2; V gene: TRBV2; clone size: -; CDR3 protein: CASSHISGYYGYTF; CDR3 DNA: TGTGCCAGCAGCCACATCAGCGGGTACTATGGCTACACCTTC
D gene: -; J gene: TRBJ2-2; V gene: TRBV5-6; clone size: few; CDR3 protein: CASSLTRNTGELFF; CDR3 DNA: TGTGCCAGCAGCCTGACACGGAACACCGGGGAGCTGTTTTTT
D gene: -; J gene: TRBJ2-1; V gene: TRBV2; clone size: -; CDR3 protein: CASSRRTDYNEQFF; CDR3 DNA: TGTGCCAGCAGCCGACGGACAGACTACAATGAGCAGTTCTTC
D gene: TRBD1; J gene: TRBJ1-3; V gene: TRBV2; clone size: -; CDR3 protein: CASSGDSGNTIYF; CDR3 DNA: TGTGCCAGCAGTGGGGACAGTGGAAACACCATATATTTT
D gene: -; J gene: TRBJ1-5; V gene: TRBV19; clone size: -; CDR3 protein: CASSISGFEDPQHF; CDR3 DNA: TGTGCCAGTAGTATATCCGGTTTTGAGGATCCCCAGCATTTT